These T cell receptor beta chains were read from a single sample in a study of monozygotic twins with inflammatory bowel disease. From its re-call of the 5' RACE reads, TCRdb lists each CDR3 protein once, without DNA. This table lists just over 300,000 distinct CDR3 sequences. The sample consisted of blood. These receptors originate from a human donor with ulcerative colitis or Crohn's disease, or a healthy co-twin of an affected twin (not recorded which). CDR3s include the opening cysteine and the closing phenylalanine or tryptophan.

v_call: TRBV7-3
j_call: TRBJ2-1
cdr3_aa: CASSPQGWDNEQFF

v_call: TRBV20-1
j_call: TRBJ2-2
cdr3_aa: CSASEAGGRTGELFF

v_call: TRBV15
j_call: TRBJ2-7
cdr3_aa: CATTKGEPPYEQYF

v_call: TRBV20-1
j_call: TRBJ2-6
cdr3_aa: CSARGRPGANVLTF

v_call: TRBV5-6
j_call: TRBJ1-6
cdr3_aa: CASSLGSSYNSPLHF

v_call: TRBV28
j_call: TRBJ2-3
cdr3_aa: CASSYPGRSDTQYF

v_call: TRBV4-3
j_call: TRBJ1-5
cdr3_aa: CASSQENGNQPQHF

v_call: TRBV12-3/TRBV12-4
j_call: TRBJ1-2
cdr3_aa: CASSSSLDRNYGYTF

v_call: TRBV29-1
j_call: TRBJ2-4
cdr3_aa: CSGGSEVVQYF

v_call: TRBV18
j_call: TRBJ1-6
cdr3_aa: CASSPRSELNSPLHF

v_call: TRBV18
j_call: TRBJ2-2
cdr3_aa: CASPSSWTGELFF

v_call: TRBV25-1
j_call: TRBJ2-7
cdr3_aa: CATGRQGIYEQYF

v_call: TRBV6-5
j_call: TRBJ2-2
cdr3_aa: CASSFQGWSNGELFF

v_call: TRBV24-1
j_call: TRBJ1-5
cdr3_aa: CATSDRHSTNQPQHF

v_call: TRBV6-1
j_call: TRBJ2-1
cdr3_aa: CASNPPRGNGDNEQFF

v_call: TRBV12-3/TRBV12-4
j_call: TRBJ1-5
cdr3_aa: CASSIRQPQHF

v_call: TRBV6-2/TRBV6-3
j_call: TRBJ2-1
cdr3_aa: CASIPRTPGADNEQFF

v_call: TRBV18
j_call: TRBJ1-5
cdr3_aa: CASSPMGQGEQPQHF

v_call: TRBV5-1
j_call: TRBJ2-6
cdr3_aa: CASSPLGQVSGANVLTF

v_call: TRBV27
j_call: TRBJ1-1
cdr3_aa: CASSAQVNTEAFF

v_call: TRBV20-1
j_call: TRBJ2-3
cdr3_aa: CSASTSTDTQYF

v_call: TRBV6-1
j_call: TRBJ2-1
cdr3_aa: CASRTPGTTAYNEQFF

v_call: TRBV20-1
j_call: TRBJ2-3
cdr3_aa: CSARDRQKGTSTDTQYF

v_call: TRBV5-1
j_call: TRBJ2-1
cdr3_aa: CASSLEGSGEQFF

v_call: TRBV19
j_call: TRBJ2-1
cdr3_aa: CASSIPRQGLNNEQFF

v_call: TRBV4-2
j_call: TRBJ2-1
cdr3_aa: CASSQAYVSSYNEQFF

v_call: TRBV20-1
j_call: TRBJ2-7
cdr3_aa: CSASLADLTEQYF